The 26 T cell receptor beta chains presented below share a single source sample, sequenced in a study of T cell responses to AZD1222 COVID-19 vaccine. Using immunoSEQ multiplex PCR, the repertoire was profiled, and TCRdb retains in-frame clones only, with some absent. This sample has approximately 190,000 clones, with 94% found just once. Sequenced material: peripheral blood, taken on day 0 of AZD1222 vaccination. These receptors came from an adult in good health.

The chain carries TRBV5-4 and TRBJ2-2, with a tentative D call TRBD2 (5 bases). V lost 4 bases and J lost 2, with 9 bases in between. Germline V gene sequence: CDR1 SGHNT, CDR2 YYREEE (reference sequence). The length of the CDR3 is 14 residues. The CDR3 DNA reads TGTGCCAGCAGCCGGGAATTCAACACCGGGGAGCTGTTTTTT. Protein product: CASSREFNTGELFF.

The chain is built from TRBV6-4 and TRBJ1-2; 7 bases fit TRBD1. Germline V gives CDR1 MRHNA, CDR2 SNTAGT. The CDR3 spans 13 residues. Trimming at V came to 5 bases and at J to 7 bases, leaving 7 bases not matched to a gene. The CDR3 spells CASSKTGAGGYTF. CDR3 sequence (DNA): TGTGCCAGCAGTAAAACAGGGGCCGGTGGCTACACCTTC.

The V gene is TRBV9, the J gene TRBJ1-4, with a tentative D call TRBD1 (5 bases). From germline, CDR1 is SGDLS and CDR2 YYNGEE. Between the trimmed V and J ends, which lost 3 bases and 3 bases, there was a span of 15 bases. The CDR3 extends over 16 amino acids. CDR3 nucleotide sequence: TGTGCCAGCAGCGCCGACGGGACGCCTGCTAATGAAAAACTGTTTTTT. It encodes CASSADGTPANEKLFF.

This chain uses TRBV3-1 (or the pseudogene TRBV3-2) with TRBJ2-7; 9 bases are shared with TRBD1. The CDR3 consists of 15 residues. Trimming at V came to 4 bases and at J to 3 bases, leaving 7 bases not matched to a gene. Germline CDR1 is LGHDT and CDR2 is YNNKEL (reference sequence). The CDR3 sequence is CASSLWDRESYEQYF. The DNA of the CDR3 is TGTGCCAGCAGCCTATGGGACAGGGAAAGCTACGAGCAGTACTTC.

The chain has TRBV11-2 and TRBJ1-5; TRBD1 might be the D (5 bases). There are 13 residues in the CDR3. Trimming cost V 0 bases and J 12 bases, with 12 bases left between them. CDR1 SGHAT and CDR2 FQNNGV come from the germline V gene. DNA of the CDR3: TGTGCCAGCAGCTTAGATCCCAAGGGGCGCCAGCATTTT. It yields the protein CASSLDPKGRQHF.

V gene TRBV19 combines with J gene TRBJ1-5; D unclear. This CDR3 has 15 residues. V lost 6 bases and J lost 0, with 12 bases in between. Germline assignment: CDR1 LNHDA and CDR2 SQIVND (reference sequence). This CDR3 reads CASRVGQNSNQPQHF. The DNA for the CDR3 is TGTGCCAGTAGGGTTGGGCAAAATAGCAATCAGCCCCAGCATTTT.

This clone was found once. The rearrangement uses TRBV29-1 and TRBJ2-3; a possible D gene is TRBD1 (5 bases). Germline CDR1 SQVTM, CDR2 ANQGSEA. V gave up 4 bases and J gave up 2 bases, with 13 bases separating them. CDR3 length: 14 amino acids. The CDR3 spells CSVVTGHNTDTQYF. DNA for the CDR3: TGCAGCGTTGTTACAGGACATAACACAGATACGCAGTATTTT.

The chain recombines TRBV27 with TRBJ1-6; 9 bases map to TRBD1. Losses at the gene ends were 7 bases for V and 9 bases for J; bases not matched to a gene: 10. The CDR3 sequence is 15 residues long. Germline V CDR1 and CDR2: MNHEY, SMNVEV (reference sequence). The CDR3 sequence is CASKSPGQGVSPLHF. CDR3 DNA sequence: TGTGCCAGCAAATCGCCGGGACAGGGAGTTTCACCCCTCCACTTT.

This clone was detected a few times. The chain recombines TRBV6-5 with TRBJ1-5; D is unresolved. CDR1 MNHEY and CDR2 SVGAGI come from the germline V gene. The V end was cut by 10 bases, the J end by 1 base, with 5 bases between. CDR3 length: 11 residues. The CDR3, as DNA: TGTGCCACCGGGAGCAATCAGCCCCAGCATTTT. This sequence encodes CATGSNQPQHF.

The chain links TRBV11-2 to TRBJ1-5; D unclear. Trimming removed 5 bases at V and 7 bases at J, with 15 bases between. Germline values: CDR1 SGHAT, CDR2 FQNNGV. CDR3 length: 14 residues. DNA of the CDR3: TGTGCCAGCAGCCCTGGGTCAGTTGAGCAGCCCCAGCATTTT. Translating it yields CASSPGSVEQPQHF.

The chain has TRBV28 and TRBJ2-7, with 8 nucleotides matching TRBD2. Germline lookup yields CDR1 MDHEN and CDR2 SYDVKM. This CDR3 spans 14 amino acids. Trimming cost V 5 bases and J 3 bases; bases outside gene matches: 6. This chain's CDR3 is CASSRSGTGYEQYF. Written as DNA, the CDR3 is TGTGCCAGCAGTCGTAGCGGGACGGGCTACGAGCAGTACTTC.

The rearrangement links TRBV19 to TRBJ2-7; D possibly uses TRBD1 or TRBD2 (5 bases each). In germline, CDR1 is LNHDA, CDR2 SQIVND (reference sequence). CDR3 length: 13 residues. The V gene lost 8 bases and the J gene lost 2 bases, with 13 bases spanning the gap. The CDR3 loop is CASGAGSAYEQYF. The CDR3 DNA reads as TGTGCCAGTGGGGCAGGGAGCGCCTACGAGCAGTACTTC.

The chain couples TRBV5-1 to TRBJ2-7; 7 nucleotides match TRBD1. Germline V gene lookup returns CDR1 SGHRS and CDR2 YFSETQ. The V and J ends lost 3 bases and 4 bases, in that order; junction bases with no gene match: 13. CDR3 size: 16 residues. CDR3 DNA: TGCGCCAGCAGCTCTTACAGGGGCCAGGCATCTTACGAGCAGTACTTC. It encodes CASSSYRGQASYEQYF.

The rearrangement joins TRBV5-1 to TRBJ2-7; 7 bases match TRBD2. Unmatched junction bases numbered 8, after V lost 7 bases and J lost 1 base. This CDR3 spans 14 amino acids. Germline CDR1 reads SGHRS; CDR2 reads YFSETQ. Written as DNA, the CDR3 is TGCGCCAGCTGGGAAGCGGGGCGGTCCTACGAGCAGTACTTC. This codes for CASWEAGRSYEQYF.

V usage is TRBV12-5 and J usage is TRBJ1-6, with no clear D. CDR3 length equals 18 residues. The germline V gene encodes CDR1 LGHNT and CDR2 FRNRAP. Trimming took 4 bases from V and 8 from J, leaving 24 bases between them. This CDR3 is CASGSHPVGLKGDSPLHF. The CDR3 DNA reads TGTGCTAGTGGTTCCCATCCGGTAGGGCTGAAAGGAGATTCACCCCTCCACTTT.

This clone was detected once. This sequence joins TRBV13 and TRBJ2-2; no definite D call. The CDR3 extends over 13 amino acids. V lost 8 bases to trimming and J lost 1 base, with 8 bases between them. The V gene's germline CDR1 is PRHDT and CDR2 FYEKMQ (reference sequence). CDR3 amino acids: CASLDKNTGELFF. As DNA, the CDR3 is TGTGCCAGCCTCGACAAGAACACCGGGGAGCTGTTTTTT.

The V and J genes are TRBV7-3 and TRBJ2-1, with 8 bases fitting TRBD2. The CDR3 is 13 amino acids. Losses at the gene ends were 5 bases for V and 13 bases for J; bases not matched to a gene: 10. Germline loops: CDR1 SGHTA, CDR2 FQGTGA. CDR3 protein: CASSRGLAGLQFF. The CDR3, as DNA: TGTGCCAGCAGCAGAGGACTAGCTGGTTTACAGTTCTTC.

The V call is TRBV24-1, the J call TRBJ1-3; TRBD1 agrees at 8 bases. V lost 4 bases to trimming and J lost 3 bases; unmatched junction nucleotides: 7. Germline V gene sequence: CDR1 KGHDR, CDR2 SFDVKD. This CDR3 spans 16 amino acids. CDR3 sequence reads: CATSDTGQGGGNTIYF. In DNA form, the CDR3 reads TGTGCCACCAGTGACACCGGACAGGGCGGTGGAAACACCATATATTTT.

J is TRBJ2-2 and V is TRBV4-1, with 9 nucleotides matching TRBD1. The germline V gene encodes CDR1 MGHRA and CDR2 YSYEKL. This CDR3 is built from 15 residues. The V segment lost 4 bases and the J segment 3 bases; nucleotides outside the gene matches: 3. DNA for the CDR3: TGCGCCAGCAGCCCTTGGACAGGGGACACCGGGGAGCTGTTTTTT. Translation: CASSPWTGDTGELFF.

The count of this clone is one. The genes are TRBV12-3 or TRBV12-4 and TRBJ1-4, with TRBD1 identical over 7 bases. J gave up 7 bases and V 5 bases, and 4 bases lay outside the gene matches. CDR3 length: 13 residues. For the CDR3, the DNA is TGTGCCAGCAGTCTGGACAGGACTGAAAAACTGTTTTTT. Its translation is CASSLDRTEKLFF.

The chain combines TRBV7-8 with TRBJ1-4; 8 bases fit TRBD1. The CDR3 is made up of 15 amino acids. CDR1 and CDR2 (germline): SGHVS, FQNEAQ. V gave up 5 bases and J gave up 8 bases; unmatched junction bases: 10. The CDR3 DNA reads as TGTGCCAGCAGCCTTGGACAGGGTCGGCAGGAAAAACTGTTTTTT. Its translation is CASSLGQGRQEKLFF.

The chain is built from TRBV6-2 or TRBV6-3 and TRBJ1-2; D remains unclear. Germline V gives CDR1 MNHEY, CDR2 SVGEGT. V gave up 0 bases and J gave up 4 bases, with 12 bases separating them. This CDR3 region has 15 residues. CDR3 residues: CASSYSRGSFYGYTF. The DNA for the CDR3 is TGTGCCAGCAGTTACTCACGCGGTAGCTTCTATGGCTACACCTTC.

V usage is TRBV5-5 and J usage is TRBJ1-6; D call uncertain. V was clipped by 0 bases and J by 7 bases, with 5 bases between them. CDR1 is SGHKS and CDR2 is YYEKEE in the germline V gene (reference sequence). The CDR3 consists of 13 residues. In DNA form, the CDR3 reads TGTGCCAGCAGCTTGGTTCAGAATTCACCCCTCCACTTT. The encoded protein is CASSLVQNSPLHF.

The chain combines TRBV7-9 with TRBJ2-7, with a tentative D call TRBD2 (6 bases). The CDR3 is 13 residues long. CDR1 is SEHNR, CDR2 FQNEAQ, per germline (reference sequence). V was cut by 6 bases and J by 5 bases, with 14 bases left in between. CDR3 residues: CASSSTGDHEQYF. The CDR3 DNA is TGTGCCAGCAGTTCCACGGGGGACCACGAGCAGTACTTC.

The chain joins TRBV3-1 (or the pseudogene TRBV3-2) to TRBJ2-2; TRBD2 is a possible D gene (6 bases). The CDR3 is made up of 19 amino acids. Deletions cut 4 bases from V and 1 base from J, with 22 bases between. Germline V CDR1 and CDR2: LGHDT, YNNKEL (reference sequence). The CDR3 region is CASSPFPASVTVNTGELFF. CDR3 sequence (DNA): TGTGCCAGCAGCCCGTTTCCTGCTAGCGTGACAGTGAACACCGGGGAGCTGTTTTTT.

This sequence joins TRBV24-1 and TRBJ1-1, with D unclear. The CDR3 contains 15 residues. The V end was cut by 4 bases, the J end by 1 base, with 12 bases between. Germline V CDR1 and CDR2: KGHDR, SFDVKD. The CDR3 is CATSEAGTKNTEAFF. In DNA form, the CDR3 reads TGTGCCACCAGTGAAGCAGGCACTAAGAACACTGAAGCTTTCTTT.